This TCR beta chain was captured by sequencing in a study of shared clonotypes between healthy human individuals. Worth noting for this clone: The same CDR3 is also encoded by other DNA sequences in this sample.

The germline V and J ends were trimmed by 0 bases and 3 bases, with 10 bases remaining between them. The CDR3 sequence is 14 residues long. Germline lookup yields CDR1 SGDLS and CDR2 YYNGEE. Sequencing was performed with immunoSEQ multiplex PCR; in TCRdb, only in-frame clones are kept and a portion is missing. The table has hundreds of thousands of clones, roughly 95% seen once. Terminally differentiated effector memory CD45RA+ cells were excluded from the naive CD8 cells, which were CD45RO-negative and positively selected for CCR7. The chain links TRBV9 to TRBJ2-7; weak D call: TRBD2 (5 bases). This TCR came from a woman aged 25-40 years in good health. Sequencing was performed on naive CD8+ T cells sorted from blood. The CDR3 here is CASSVGGSGYEQYF. CDR3 nucleotides: TGTGCCAGCAGCGTAGGAGGGTCCGGCTACGAGCAGTACTTC.